What follows are 23 T cell receptor beta chains derived from one specimen sequenced in a study of blood T cell repertoires in COVID-19. The repertoire was sequenced with immunoSEQ multiplex PCR; TCRdb's copy has only in-frame clones and lacks some. The sample yields around 140,000 clones, over 70% seen once. The sequenced material came from peripheral blood. The receptors originated from a woman aged 45 to 65 with acute or convalescent COVID-19.

V gene TRBV20-1 combines with J gene TRBJ1-2; D is unresolved. This CDR3 is built from 11 residues. The V and J ends lost 3 bases and 7 bases respectively, with 9 bases between them. CDR1 is DFQATT and CDR2 is SNEGSKA in the germline V gene (reference sequence). This CDR3 reads CSASDAGGYTF. The CDR3 bases are TGCAGTGCTAGTGATGCGGGTGGCTACACCTTC.

V usage is TRBV10-3 and J usage is TRBJ1-5; 7 nucleotides align to TRBD1. The CDR3 totals 15 residues. V trimming: 4 bases; J trimming: 7 bases; junction bases outside the gene matches: 10. Germline CDR1 is ENHRY and CDR2 is SYGVKD. CDR3 in DNA: TGTGCCATCAGTGGGAGTTGGGACAGTGAACAGCCCCAGCATTTT. Translated, it gives CAISGSWDSEQPQHF.

V usage is TRBV9 and J usage is TRBJ2-7; 8 nucleotides match TRBD1. Germline V gene lookup returns CDR1 SGDLS and CDR2 YYNGEE. J lost 3 bases, V lost 0 bases, and 5 bases had no gene match. The CDR3 totals 15 residues. The CDR3 sequence: CASSVGGTGNYEQYF. The CDR3, as DNA: TGTGCCAGCAGCGTAGGGGGGACAGGAAACTACGAGCAGTACTTC.

For the CDR3, the DNA is TGTGCCAGCAGCCATCGCGGACAGTATGGCTACACCTTC. As protein: CASSHRGQYGYTF. This chain joins TRBV7-9 and TRBJ1-2, with a possible D match to TRBD1 (6 bases). The CDR3 contains 13 residues. V was cut by 5 bases and J by 5 bases, with 12 bases left in between. Germline values: CDR1 SEHNR, CDR2 FQNEAQ (reference sequence).

The V call is TRBV9, the J call TRBJ2-5; 11 bases agree with TRBD2. The V segment lost 0 bases and the J segment 2 bases; nucleotides outside the gene matches: 6. The germline V gene has CDR1 SGDLS and CDR2 YYNGEE. The CDR3 totals 17 residues. CDR3 amino acids: CASSVGSGGAGQETQYF. In DNA, the CDR3 is TGTGCCAGCAGCGTAGGTAGCGGGGGGGCCGGGCAAGAGACCCAGTACTTC.

This clone was observed once. The chain employs TRBV28 and TRBJ1-1; D gene uncertain. V lost 6 bases to trimming and J lost 1 base, with 12 bases between them. The CDR3 length is 14 residues. Germline CDR1 MDHEN, CDR2 SYDVKM. The CDR3 is CASSLQPSNTEAFF. CDR3 sequence (DNA): TGTGCCAGCAGCCTACAGCCATCGAACACTGAAGCTTTCTTT.

This clone was recorded only once. V is TRBV28 and J is TRBJ2-1, with 7 nucleotides matching TRBD2. This CDR3 is built from 15 residues. The ends lost 6 bases at V and 2 bases at J; junction bases unmatched: 7. Per the germline V gene, CDR1 is MDHEN and CDR2 is SYDVKM. For the CDR3, the DNA is TGTGCCAGCAGGTGGGGAGGGAGCACCTACAATGAGCAGTTCTTC. It yields the protein CASRWGGSTYNEQFF.

The CDR3 coding sequence is TGTGCCAGCAGTGGCAGTCAAGAGGGCCATCAGCCCCAGCATTTT. It yields the protein CASSGSQEGHQPQHF. The chain combines TRBV2 with TRBJ1-5; D is uncertain. Looked up from germline, CDR1 is SNHLY and CDR2 is FYNNEI. The CDR3 is 15 residues long. Trimming cost V 4 bases and J 5 bases, with 15 bases left between them.

This sequence joins TRBV7-9 and TRBJ1-1, with D perhaps matching TRBD1 (5 bases). Trimming removed 4 bases from V and 1 base from J, with 10 bases in between. This CDR3 has 14 residues. From germline, CDR1 is SEHNR and CDR2 FQNEAQ (reference sequence). CDR3 in amino acids: CASSSQGGNTEAFF. CDR3 sequence (DNA): TGTGCCAGCAGCTCCCAGGGAGGGAACACTGAAGCTTTCTTT.

V is TRBV11-3 and J is TRBJ1-1, with unresolved D. Germline V lookup: CDR1 SGHNT, CDR2 YENEEA. Trimming stripped 1 base from V and 0 bases from J, with 3 bases between. This CDR3 comprises 13 residues. The CDR3 bases are TGTGCCAGCAGCTTAGGGCTGAACACTGAAGCTTTCTTT. Protein product: CASSLGLNTEAFF.

The sample holds a few counts of this clone. The V call is TRBV20-1, the J call TRBJ2-2; 9 bases match TRBD2. Germline V gene data show CDR1 as DFQATT and CDR2 as SNEGSKA (reference sequence). V lost 3 bases and J lost 9; bases outside the gene matches: 8. This CDR3 is built from 14 residues. CDR3 DNA: TGCAGTGCTAGTCCTAGCGGGACGGGTAGGGAGCTGTTTTTT. Its translation is CSASPSGTGRELFF.

The chain has TRBV30 and TRBJ1-2; D remains unclear. Germline lookup yields CDR1 GTSNPN and CDR2 SVGIG (reference sequence). The CDR3 covers 10 residues. The ends were cut back, 3 bases at V and 7 bases at J, with 6 bases in the middle. The CDR3 nucleotides are TGTGCCTGGAGGCGTGGTGGCTACACCTTC. Amino acids: CAWRRGGYTF.

DNA for the CDR3: TGCGCCAGCAGCCAATTCACTAGCGGCCCCTCCTACGAGCAGTACTTC. This encodes CASSQFTSGPSYEQYF. V usage is TRBV4-1 and J usage is TRBJ2-7, with 8 nucleotides matching TRBD2. The CDR3 is made up of 16 amino acids. The J segment lost 0 bases and the V segment lost 2 bases, leaving 6 bases of the junction unmatched. Germline V lookup: CDR1 MGHRA, CDR2 YSYEKL.

V usage is TRBV9 and J usage is TRBJ2-4; 9 bases align to TRBD1. The CDR3 totals 15 residues. Looked up from germline, CDR1 is SGDLS and CDR2 is YYNGEE. V shed 3 bases and J 8 bases; nucleotides not matched to a gene: 9. The CDR3 region is CASSGTGGYADIQYF. The CDR3 DNA sequence: TGTGCCAGCAGCGGTACAGGGGGCTATGCGGACATTCAGTACTTC.

The chain joins TRBV5-4 to TRBJ2-1; 9 bases are shared with TRBD2. With V trimmed by 4 bases and J by 3 bases, 8 bases remained unmatched. The germline V gene encodes CDR1 SGHNT and CDR2 YYREEE (reference sequence). CDR3 length: 16 amino acids. The CDR3 sequence is CASSLPAGGYYNEQFF. The CDR3, as DNA: TGTGCCAGCAGCCTCCCGGCGGGAGGGTACTACAATGAGCAGTTCTTC.

The gene calls are TRBV28 and TRBJ1-2, with D unclear. Trimming stripped 7 bases from V and 8 bases from J, with 17 bases between. The CDR3 covers 13 residues. In germline, CDR1 is MDHEN, CDR2 SYDVKM. The CDR3 is CASNNGVPPGYTF. For the CDR3, the DNA is TGTGCCAGCAATAACGGAGTCCCTCCGGGCTACACCTTC.

The chain couples TRBV5-1 to TRBJ1-2; D gene unclear. CDR3 length: 12 residues. The germline gives CDR1 SGHRS, CDR2 YFSETQ. Trimming removed 2 bases from V and 3 bases from J, with 5 bases in between. As DNA, the CDR3 is TGCGCCAGCAGCTTAACAGACTATGGCTACACCTTC. Its protein product is CASSLTDYGYTF.

V is TRBV19 and J is TRBJ2-7; D is possibly TRBD1 (5 bases). V shed 10 bases and J shed 4 bases, with 11 bases lying between them. The germline CDR1 and CDR2 sequences are LNHDA and SQIVND (reference sequence). This CDR3 spans 11 amino acids. The CDR3 DNA reads as TGTGCCACCGGACAACTATACGAGCAGTACTTC. Translating gives CATGQLYEQYF. Looking up the rest from reference TRBV19 and TRBJ2-7 gives the full variable domain: DGGITQSPKYLFRKEGQNVTLSCEQNLNHDAMYWYRQDPGQGLRLIYYSQIVNDFQKGDIAEGYSVSREKKESFPLTVTSAQKNPTAFYLCATGQLYEQYFGPGTRLTVT.

This rearrangement joins TRBV5-1 to TRBJ1-2; TRBD1 matches at 7 bases. Unmatched junction bases numbered 7, after V lost 7 bases and J lost 4 bases. The CDR3 loop spans 13 amino acids. Germline V gene lookup returns CDR1 SGHRS and CDR2 YFSETQ. The CDR3 sequence is CASGTDPSYGYTF. DNA of the CDR3: TGCGCCAGCGGGACAGATCCCTCCTATGGCTACACCTTC.

The chain has TRBV5-1 and TRBJ2-1, with 9 bases aligning to TRBD1. The V segment lost 3 bases and the J segment 7 bases; nucleotides outside the gene matches: 11. Germline V gene lookup returns CDR1 SGHRS and CDR2 YFSETQ. CDR3 length equals 16 residues. CDR3 loop: CASSSGGDRVVNEQFF. CDR3 sequence (DNA): TGCGCCAGCAGCTCTGGAGGGGACAGGGTCGTAAATGAGCAGTTCTTC.

This chain links TRBV24-1 with TRBJ2-2; TRBD2 matches at 11 bases. Germline V gene sequence: CDR1 KGHDR, CDR2 SFDVKD. This CDR3 comprises 18 residues. V shed 3 bases and J 2 bases; nucleotides not matched to a gene: 7. CDR3 amino acids: CATSDERLAGFNTGELFF. The CDR3 DNA follows: TGTGCCACCAGTGATGAGAGACTAGCGGGGTTTAACACCGGGGAGCTGTTTTTT.

This clone has more than one count but fewer than ten. V and J are TRBV6-1 and TRBJ2-5, with D possibly being TRBD2 (6 bases). Germline values: CDR1 MNHNS, CDR2 SASEGT. Deletions cut 0 bases from V and 4 bases from J, with 12 bases between. CDR3 length: 15 amino acids. CDR3 residues: CASSEASGVRETQYF. Here the CDR3 DNA reads TGTGCCAGCAGTGAAGCGTCGGGGGTTCGAGAGACCCAGTACTTC.

This clone turned up a few times. This sequence joins TRBV19 and TRBJ2-7; 13 bases agree with TRBD2. There are 14 residues in the CDR3. J gave up 4 bases and V 4 bases, and 1 base lay outside the gene matches. Germline V gene lookup returns CDR1 LNHDA and CDR2 SQIVND (reference sequence). The CDR3 reads CASSRTSGSYEQYF. DNA for the CDR3: TGTGCCAGTAGTAGGACTAGCGGGAGTTACGAGCAGTACTTC.